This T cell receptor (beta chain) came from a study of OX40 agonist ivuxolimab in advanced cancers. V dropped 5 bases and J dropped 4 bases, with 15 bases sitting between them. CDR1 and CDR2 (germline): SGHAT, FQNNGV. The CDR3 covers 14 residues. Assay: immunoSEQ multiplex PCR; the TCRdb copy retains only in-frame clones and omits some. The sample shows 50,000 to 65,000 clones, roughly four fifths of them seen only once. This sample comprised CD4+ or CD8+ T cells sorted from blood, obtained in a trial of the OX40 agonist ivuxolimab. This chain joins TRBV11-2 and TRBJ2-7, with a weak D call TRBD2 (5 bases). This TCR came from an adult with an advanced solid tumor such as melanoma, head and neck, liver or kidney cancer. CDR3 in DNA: TGTGCCAGCAGCCCCCTCCCGGGGTCGTACGAGCAGTACTTC. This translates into CASSPLPGSYEQYF.